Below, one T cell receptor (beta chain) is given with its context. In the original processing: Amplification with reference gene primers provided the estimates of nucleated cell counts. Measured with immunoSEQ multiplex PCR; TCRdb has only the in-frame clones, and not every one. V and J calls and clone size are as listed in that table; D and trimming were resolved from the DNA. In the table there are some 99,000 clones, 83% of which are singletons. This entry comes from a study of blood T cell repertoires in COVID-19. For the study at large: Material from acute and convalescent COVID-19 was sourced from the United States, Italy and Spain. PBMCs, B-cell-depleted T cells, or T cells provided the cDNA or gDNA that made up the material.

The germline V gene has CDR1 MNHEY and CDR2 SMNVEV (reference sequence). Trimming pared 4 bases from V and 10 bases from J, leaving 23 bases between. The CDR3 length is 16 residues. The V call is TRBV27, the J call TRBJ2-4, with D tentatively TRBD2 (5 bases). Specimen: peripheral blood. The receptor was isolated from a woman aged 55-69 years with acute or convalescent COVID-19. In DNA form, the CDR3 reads TGTGCCAGCAGTTCGCACAAACTAGGCCCGGTGGGGATTCAGTACTTC. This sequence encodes CASSSHKLGPVGIQYF.